This entry features one TCR beta chain sequence. Its cognate antigen is unknown. This specimen comes from a study of blood T cells in healthy people across ages. On the study more broadly: About one barcoded TCR beta cDNA was captured per two T cells.

PCR was performed a second time for roughly 6 to 12 cycles using a sample-barcoded 5' primer and a J-beta primer mix. Each cDNA molecule received a tag from a template-switch adaptor that had 12 random nucleotides. TCRdb redid the calling of the 5' RACE reads with MiXCR, one entry per CDR3 protein. The data hold nearly 800,000 distinct CDR3 sequences, with around 50% observed a single time. Study conclusions and caveats: The study found more naive CD4+ cells and higher diversity in long-lived than aged donors.

The germline V gene encodes CDR1 SGHTA and CDR2 FQGTGA. V was cut by 1 base and J by 2 bases, with 15 bases left in between. The CDR3 contains 17 residues. The TCR sequence derives from a man aged 40-55 years in good health. The rearrangement links TRBV7-3 to TRBJ2-1; D not resolved. The sample comprised blood. For the CDR3, the DNA is TGTGCCAGCAGCTTAAATGGCGGACGGTATACCTACAATGAGCAGTTCTTC. This translates into CASSLNGGRYTYNEQFF.